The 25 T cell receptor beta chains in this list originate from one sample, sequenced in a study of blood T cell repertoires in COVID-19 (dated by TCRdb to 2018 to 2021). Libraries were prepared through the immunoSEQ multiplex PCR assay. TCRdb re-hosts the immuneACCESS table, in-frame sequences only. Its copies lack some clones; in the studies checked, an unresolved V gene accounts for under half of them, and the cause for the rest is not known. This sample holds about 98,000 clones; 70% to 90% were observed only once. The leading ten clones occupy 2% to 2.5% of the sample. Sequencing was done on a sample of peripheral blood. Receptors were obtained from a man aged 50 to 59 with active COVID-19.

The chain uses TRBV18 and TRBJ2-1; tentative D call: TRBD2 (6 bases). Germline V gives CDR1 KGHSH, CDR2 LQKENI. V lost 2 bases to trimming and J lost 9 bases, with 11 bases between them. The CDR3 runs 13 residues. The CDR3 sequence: CASSPGRGREQFF. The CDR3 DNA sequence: TGTGCCAGCTCACCAGGGCGGGGACGTGAGCAGTTCTTC.

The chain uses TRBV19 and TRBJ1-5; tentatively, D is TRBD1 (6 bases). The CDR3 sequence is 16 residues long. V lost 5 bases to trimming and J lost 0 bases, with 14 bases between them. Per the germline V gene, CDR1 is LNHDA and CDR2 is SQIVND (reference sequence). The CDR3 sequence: CASSFVQGHSNQPQHF. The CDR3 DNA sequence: TGTGCCAGTAGTTTCGTACAGGGACATAGCAATCAGCCCCAGCATTTT.

CDR3 coding DNA: TGTGCCAGTAGTGTTCAGGGGATGCAGTATTTT. It translates to CASSVQGMQYF. This chain joins TRBV19 and TRBJ2-3; tentatively, D is TRBD1 (6 bases). The CDR3 extends over 11 amino acids. Germline CDR1 is LNHDA and CDR2 is SQIVND (reference sequence). V lost 5 bases and J 11 bases, leaving 11 bases between the germline ends.

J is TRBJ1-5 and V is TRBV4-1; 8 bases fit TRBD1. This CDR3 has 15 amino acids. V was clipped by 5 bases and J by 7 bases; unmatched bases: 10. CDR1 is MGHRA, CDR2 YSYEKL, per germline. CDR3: CASSAQTGGIQPQHF. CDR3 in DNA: TGCGCCAGCAGCGCTCAAACAGGGGGTATACAGCCCCAGCATTTT.

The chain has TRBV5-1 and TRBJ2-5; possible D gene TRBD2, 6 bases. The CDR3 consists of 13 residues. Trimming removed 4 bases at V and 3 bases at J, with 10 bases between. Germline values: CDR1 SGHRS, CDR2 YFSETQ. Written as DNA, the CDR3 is TGCGCCAGCAGCCGCTGGACTAAAGAGACCCAGTACTTC. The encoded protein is CASSRWTKETQYF.

CDR3 amino acids: CSATGIEAFF. The DNA for the CDR3 is TGCAGCGCCACAGGTATTGAAGCTTTCTTT. The rearrangement joins TRBV29-1 to TRBJ1-1; TRBD1 is a possible D gene (5 bases). The CDR3 sequence is 10 residues long. The germline CDR1 and CDR2 sequences are SQVTM and ANQGSEA. Trimming took 7 bases from V and 7 from J, leaving 10 bases between them.

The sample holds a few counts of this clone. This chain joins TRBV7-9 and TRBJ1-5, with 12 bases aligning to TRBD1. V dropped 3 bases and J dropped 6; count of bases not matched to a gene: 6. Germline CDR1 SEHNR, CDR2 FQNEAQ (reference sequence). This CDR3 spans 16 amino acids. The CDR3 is CASSLGTGGPLQPQHF. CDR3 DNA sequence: TGTGCCAGCAGCTTGGGGACAGGGGGCCCCCTTCAGCCCCAGCATTTT.

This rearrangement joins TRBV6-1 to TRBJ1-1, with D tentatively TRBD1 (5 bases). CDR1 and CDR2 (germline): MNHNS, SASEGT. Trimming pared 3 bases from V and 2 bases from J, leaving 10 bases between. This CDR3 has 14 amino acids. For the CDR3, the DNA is TGTGCCAGCAGTGATGGGGGGATTAACACTGAAGCTTTCTTT. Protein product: CASSDGGINTEAFF.

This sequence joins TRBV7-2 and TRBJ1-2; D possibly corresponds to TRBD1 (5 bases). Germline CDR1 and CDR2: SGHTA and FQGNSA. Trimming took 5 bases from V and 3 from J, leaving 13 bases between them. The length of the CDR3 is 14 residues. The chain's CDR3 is CASSTRQSHYGYTF. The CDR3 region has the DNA TGTGCCAGCAGCACGAGACAGAGCCACTATGGCTACACCTTC.

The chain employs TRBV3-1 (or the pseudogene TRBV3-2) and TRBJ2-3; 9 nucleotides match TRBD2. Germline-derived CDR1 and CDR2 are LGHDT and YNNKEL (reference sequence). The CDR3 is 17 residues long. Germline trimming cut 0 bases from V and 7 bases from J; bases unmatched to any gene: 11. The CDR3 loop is CASSQEYAGGLSNTQYF. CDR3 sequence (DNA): TGTGCCAGCAGCCAAGAATATGCGGGGGGGCTATCGAATACGCAGTATTTT.

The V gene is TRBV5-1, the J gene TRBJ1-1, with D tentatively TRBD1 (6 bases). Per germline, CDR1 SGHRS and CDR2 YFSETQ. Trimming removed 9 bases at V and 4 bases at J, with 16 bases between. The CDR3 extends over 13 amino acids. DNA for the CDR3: TGCGCCACCCACTCTGGGGGCGGCACTGAAGCTTTCTTT. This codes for CATHSGGGTEAFF.

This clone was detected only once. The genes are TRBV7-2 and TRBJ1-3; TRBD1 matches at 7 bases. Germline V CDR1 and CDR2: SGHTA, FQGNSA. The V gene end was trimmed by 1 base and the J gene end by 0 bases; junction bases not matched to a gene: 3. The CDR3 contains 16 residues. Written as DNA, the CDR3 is TGTGCCAGCAGCTTAGTGGGACAGAGCTCTGGAAACACCATATATTTT. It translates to CASSLVGQSSGNTIYF.

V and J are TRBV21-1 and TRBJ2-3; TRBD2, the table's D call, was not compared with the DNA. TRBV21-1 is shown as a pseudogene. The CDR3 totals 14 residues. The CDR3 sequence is CASDDGDSTDTQYF. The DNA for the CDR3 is TGTGCCAGCGACGACGGGGATAGCACAGATACGCAGTATTTT.

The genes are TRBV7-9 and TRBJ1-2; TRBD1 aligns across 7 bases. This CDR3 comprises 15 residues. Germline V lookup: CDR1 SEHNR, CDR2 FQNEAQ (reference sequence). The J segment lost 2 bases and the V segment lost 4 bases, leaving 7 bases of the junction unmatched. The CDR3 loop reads CASSSPTGYNYGYTF. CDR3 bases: TGTGCCAGCAGCTCTCCGACAGGGTACAACTATGGCTACACCTTC.

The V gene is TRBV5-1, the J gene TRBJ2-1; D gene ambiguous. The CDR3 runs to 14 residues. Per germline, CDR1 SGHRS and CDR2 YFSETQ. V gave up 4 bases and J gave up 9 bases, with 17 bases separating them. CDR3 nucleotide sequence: TGCGCCAGCAGCCTAGAGCAGTCCGACTTTGAGCAGTTCTTC. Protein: CASSLEQSDFEQFF.

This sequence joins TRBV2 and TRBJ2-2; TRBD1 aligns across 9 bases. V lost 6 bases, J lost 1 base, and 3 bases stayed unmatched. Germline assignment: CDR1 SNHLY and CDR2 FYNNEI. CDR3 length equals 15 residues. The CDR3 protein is CASRGTGRNTGELFF. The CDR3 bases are TGTGCCAGCAGGGGGACAGGGAGGAACACCGGGGAGCTGTTTTTT.

The CDR3 DNA sequence: TGTGCCATCGGGCCAGGGTTGGAGACCCAGTACTTC. Translating it yields CAIGPGLETQYF. The chain uses TRBV10-3 and TRBJ2-5, with D perhaps TRBD1 (5 bases). Germline V gives CDR1 ENHRY, CDR2 SYGVKD. Trimming took off 8 bases at V and 5 bases at J, with 12 bases between the two ends. This CDR3 is built from 12 residues.

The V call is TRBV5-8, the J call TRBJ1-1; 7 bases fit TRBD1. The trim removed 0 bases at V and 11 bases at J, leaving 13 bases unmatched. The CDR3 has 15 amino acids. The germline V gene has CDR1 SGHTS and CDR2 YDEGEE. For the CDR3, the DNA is TGTGCCAGCAGCTTGGCCGGCGGTTTTAGGGGGCGGGCTTTCTTT. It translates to CASSLAGGFRGRAFF.

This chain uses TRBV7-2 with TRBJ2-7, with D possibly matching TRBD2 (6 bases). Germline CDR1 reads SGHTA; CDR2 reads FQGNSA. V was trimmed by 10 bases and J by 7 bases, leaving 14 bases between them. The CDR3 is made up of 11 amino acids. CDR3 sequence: CAISRRGEQYF. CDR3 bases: TGTGCCATCTCTAGACGGGGGGAGCAGTACTTC. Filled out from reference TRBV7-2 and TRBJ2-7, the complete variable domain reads GAGVSQSPSNKVTEKGKDVELRCDPISGHTALYWYRQSLGQGLEFLIYFQGNSAPDKSGLPSDRFSAERTGGSVSTLTIQRTQQEDSAVYLCAISRRGEQYFGPGTRLTVT.

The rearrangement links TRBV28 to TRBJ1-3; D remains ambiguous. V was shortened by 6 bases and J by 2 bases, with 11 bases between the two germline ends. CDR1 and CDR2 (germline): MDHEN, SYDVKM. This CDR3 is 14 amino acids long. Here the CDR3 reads CASSSNGAGNTIYF. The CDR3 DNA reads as TGTGCCAGCAGCTCTAACGGGGCTGGAAACACCATATATTTT.

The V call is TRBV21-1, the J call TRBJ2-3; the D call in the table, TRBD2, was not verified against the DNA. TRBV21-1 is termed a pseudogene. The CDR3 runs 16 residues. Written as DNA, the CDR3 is TGTGCCAGCAGCAACGAGAGGGGAACGCGGGGAGATACGCAGTATTTT. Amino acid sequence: CASSNERGTRGDTQYF.

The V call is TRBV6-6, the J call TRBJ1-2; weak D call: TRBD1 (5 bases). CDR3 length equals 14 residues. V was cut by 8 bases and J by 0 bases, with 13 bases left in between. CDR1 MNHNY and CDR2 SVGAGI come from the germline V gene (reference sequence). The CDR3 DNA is TGTGCCAGCGAGACAGTCTCTACTAACTATGGCTACACCTTC. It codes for CASETVSTNYGYTF.

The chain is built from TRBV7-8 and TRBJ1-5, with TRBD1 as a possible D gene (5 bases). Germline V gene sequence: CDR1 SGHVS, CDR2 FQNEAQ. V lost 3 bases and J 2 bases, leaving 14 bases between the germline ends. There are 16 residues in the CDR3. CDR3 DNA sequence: TGTGCCAGCAGCTTTAAGTCAGGGTCCGGCAATCAGCCCCAGCATTTT. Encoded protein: CASSFKSGSGNQPQHF.

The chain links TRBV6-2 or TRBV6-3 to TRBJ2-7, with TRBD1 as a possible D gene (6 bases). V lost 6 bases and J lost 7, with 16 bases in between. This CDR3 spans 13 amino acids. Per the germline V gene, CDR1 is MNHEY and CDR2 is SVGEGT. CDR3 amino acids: CASSLQGGTEQYF. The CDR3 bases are TGTGCCAGCAGCCTACAAGGGGGAACGGAGCAGTACTTC.

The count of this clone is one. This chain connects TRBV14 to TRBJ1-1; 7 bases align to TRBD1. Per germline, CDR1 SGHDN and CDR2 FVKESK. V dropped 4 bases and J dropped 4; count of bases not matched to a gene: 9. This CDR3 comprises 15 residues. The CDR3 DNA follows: TGTGCCAGCAGCCGACGACAGGGACGGGGCACTGAAGCTTTCTTT. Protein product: CASSRRQGRGTEAFF.